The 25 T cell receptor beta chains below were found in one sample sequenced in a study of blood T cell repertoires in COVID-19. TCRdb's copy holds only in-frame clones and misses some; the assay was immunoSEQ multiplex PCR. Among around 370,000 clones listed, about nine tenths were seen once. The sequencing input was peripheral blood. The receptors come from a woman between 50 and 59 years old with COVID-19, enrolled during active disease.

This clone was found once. The CDR3 loop is CASSLSLGGNQPQHF. DNA of the CDR3: TGTGCCAGCAGCTTGTCGTTAGGGGGCAATCAGCCCCAGCATTTT. J is TRBJ1-5 and V is TRBV5-8; TRBD1 might be the D (5 bases). The V gene lost 1 base and the J gene lost 2 bases, with 10 bases spanning the gap. From germline, CDR1 is SGHTS and CDR2 YDEGEE. There are 15 residues in the CDR3.

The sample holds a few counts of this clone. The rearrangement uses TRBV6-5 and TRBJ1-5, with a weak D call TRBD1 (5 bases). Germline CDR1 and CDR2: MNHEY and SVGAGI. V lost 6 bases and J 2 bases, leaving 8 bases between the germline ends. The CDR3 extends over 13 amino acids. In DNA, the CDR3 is TGTGCCAGCAGGCCGACAGGCAATCAGCCCCAGCATTTT. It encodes CASRPTGNQPQHF.

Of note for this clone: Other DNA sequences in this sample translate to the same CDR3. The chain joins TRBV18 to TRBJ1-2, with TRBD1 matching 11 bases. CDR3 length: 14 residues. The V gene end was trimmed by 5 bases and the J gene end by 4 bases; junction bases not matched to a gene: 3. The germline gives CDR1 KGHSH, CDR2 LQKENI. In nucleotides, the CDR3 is TGTGCCAGCTCAGAAGGGACAGGGGGCTATGGCTACACCTTC. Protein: CASSEGTGGYGYTF. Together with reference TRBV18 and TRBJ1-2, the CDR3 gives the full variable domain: NAGVMQNPRHLVRRRGQEARLRCSPMKGHSHVYWYRQLPEEGLKFMVYLQKENIIDESGMPKERFSAEFPKEGPSILRIQQVVRGDSAAYFCASSEGTGGYGYTFGSGTRLTVV.

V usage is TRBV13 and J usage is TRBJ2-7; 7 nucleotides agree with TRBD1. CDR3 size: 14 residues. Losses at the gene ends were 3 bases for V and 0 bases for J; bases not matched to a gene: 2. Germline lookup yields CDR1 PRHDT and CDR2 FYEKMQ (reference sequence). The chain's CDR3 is CASSFRDSSYEQYF. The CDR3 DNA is TGTGCCAGCAGCTTTCGGGACAGCTCCTACGAGCAGTACTTC.

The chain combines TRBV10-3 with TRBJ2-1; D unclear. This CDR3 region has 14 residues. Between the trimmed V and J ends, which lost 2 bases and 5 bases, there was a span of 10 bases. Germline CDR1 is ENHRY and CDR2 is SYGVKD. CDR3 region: CAISEISVNNEQFF. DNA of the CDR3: TGTGCCATCAGTGAGATATCAGTCAACAATGAGCAGTTCTTC.

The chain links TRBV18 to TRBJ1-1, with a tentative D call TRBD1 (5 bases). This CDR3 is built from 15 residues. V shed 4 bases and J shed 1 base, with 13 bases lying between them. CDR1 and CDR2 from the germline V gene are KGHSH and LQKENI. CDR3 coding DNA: TGTGCCAGCTCACTGAGATCGACAGCGAACACTGAAGCTTTCTTT. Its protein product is CASSLRSTANTEAFF.

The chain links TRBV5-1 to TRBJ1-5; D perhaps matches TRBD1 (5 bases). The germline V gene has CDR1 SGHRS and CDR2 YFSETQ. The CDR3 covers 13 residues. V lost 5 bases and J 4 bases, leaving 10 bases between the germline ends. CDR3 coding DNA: TGCGCCAGCAGTCGGGGGGAGAATCAGCCCCAGCATTTT. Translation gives CASSRGENQPQHF. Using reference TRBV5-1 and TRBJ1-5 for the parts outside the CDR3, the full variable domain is KAGVTQTPRYLIKTRGQQVTLSCSPISGHRSVSWYQQTPGQGLQFLFEYFSETQRNKGNFPGRFSGRQFSNSRSEMNVSTLELGDSALYLCASSRGENQPQHFGDGTRLSIL.

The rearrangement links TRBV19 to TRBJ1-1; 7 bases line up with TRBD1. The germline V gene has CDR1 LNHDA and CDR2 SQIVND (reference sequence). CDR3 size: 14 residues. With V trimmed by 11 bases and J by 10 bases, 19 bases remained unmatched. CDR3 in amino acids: CASTLGGQALVAFF. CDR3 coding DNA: TGTGCCTCCACCTTAGGCGGACAGGCTTTGGTAGCTTTCTTT.

The CDR3 nucleotides are TGTGCCAGCAGCGTCGGGACAGCTCCCTCCTACGAGCAGTACTTC. It yields the protein CASSVGTAPSYEQYF. The chain recombines TRBV9 with TRBJ2-7; TRBD1 matches 7 bases. Germline lookup yields CDR1 SGDLS and CDR2 YYNGEE. The CDR3 sequence is 15 residues long. V was clipped by 2 bases and J by 0 bases; unmatched bases: 5.

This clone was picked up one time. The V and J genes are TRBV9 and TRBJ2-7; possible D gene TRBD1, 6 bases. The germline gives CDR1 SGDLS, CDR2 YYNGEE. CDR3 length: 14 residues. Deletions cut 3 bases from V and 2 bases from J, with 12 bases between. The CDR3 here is CASSGEDRTYEQYF. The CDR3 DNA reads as TGTGCCAGCAGCGGAGAGGACAGAACCTACGAGCAGTACTTC.

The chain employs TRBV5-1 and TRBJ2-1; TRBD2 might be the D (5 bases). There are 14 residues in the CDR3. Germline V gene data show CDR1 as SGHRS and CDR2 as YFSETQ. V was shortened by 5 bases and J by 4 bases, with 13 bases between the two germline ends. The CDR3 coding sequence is TGCGCCAGCAGGGCGATTAGCGCGTACAATGAGCAGTTCTTC. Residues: CASRAISAYNEQFF.

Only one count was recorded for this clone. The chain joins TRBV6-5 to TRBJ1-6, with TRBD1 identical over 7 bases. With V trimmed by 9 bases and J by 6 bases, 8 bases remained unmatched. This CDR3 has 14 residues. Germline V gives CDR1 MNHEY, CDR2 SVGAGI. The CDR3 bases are TGTGCCAGTGAACCGGGACAGCCTAATTCACCCCTCCACTTT. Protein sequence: CASEPGQPNSPLHF.

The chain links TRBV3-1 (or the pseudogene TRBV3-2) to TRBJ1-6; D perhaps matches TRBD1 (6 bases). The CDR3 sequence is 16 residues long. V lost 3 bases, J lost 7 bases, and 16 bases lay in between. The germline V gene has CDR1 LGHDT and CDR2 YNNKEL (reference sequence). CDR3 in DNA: TGTGCCAGCAGCCACGCCGCCGGGACAACGAATTCACCCCTCCACTTT. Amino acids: CASSHAAGTTNSPLHF.

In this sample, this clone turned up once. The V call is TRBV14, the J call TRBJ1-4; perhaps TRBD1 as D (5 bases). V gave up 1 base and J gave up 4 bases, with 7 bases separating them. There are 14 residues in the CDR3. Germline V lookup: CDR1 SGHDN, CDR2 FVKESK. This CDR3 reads CASSQGQINEKLFF. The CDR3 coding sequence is TGTGCCAGCAGCCAAGGACAGATTAATGAAAAACTGTTTTTT.

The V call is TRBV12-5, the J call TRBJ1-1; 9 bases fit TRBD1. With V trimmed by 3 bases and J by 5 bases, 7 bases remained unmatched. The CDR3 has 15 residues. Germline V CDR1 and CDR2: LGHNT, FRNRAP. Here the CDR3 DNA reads TGTGCTAGTGGTTTCACGGGACAGGGTAATACTGAAGCTTTCTTT. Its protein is CASGFTGQGNTEAFF.

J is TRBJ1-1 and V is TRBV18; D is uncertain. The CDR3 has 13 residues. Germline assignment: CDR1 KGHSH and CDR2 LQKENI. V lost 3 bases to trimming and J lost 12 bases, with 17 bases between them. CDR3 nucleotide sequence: TGTGCCAGCTCACCGCGAGACACCCCCAGACCTTTCTTT. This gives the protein CASSPRDTPRPFF.

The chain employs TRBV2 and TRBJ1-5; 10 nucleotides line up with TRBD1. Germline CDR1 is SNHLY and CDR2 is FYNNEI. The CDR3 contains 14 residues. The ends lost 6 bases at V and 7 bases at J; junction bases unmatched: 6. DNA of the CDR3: TGTGCCAGCAGATCGACAGGGGGCTGGCAGCCCCAGCATTTT. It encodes CASRSTGGWQPQHF.

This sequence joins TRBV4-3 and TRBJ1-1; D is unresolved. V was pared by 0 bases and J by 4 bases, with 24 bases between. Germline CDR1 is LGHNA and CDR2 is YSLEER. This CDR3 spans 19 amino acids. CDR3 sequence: CASSQDWSVIGGWATEAFF. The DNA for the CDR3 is TGCGCCAGCAGCCAAGATTGGAGTGTGATAGGAGGTTGGGCCACTGAAGCTTTCTTT.

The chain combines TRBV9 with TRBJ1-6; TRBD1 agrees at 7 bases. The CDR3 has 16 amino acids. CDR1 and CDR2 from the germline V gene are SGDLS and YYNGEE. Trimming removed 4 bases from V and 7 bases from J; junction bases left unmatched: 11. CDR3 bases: TGTGCCAGCAGCCTTAACCCCGGGACAGAGAATTCACCCCTCCACTTT. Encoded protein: CASSLNPGTENSPLHF.

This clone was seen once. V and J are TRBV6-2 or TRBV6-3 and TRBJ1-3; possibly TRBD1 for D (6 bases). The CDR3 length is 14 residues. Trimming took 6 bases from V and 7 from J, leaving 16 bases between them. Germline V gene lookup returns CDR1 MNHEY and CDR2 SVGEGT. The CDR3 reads CASSFQGRRNTIYF. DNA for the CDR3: TGTGCCAGCAGCTTCCAGGGGCGAAGGAACACCATATATTTT.

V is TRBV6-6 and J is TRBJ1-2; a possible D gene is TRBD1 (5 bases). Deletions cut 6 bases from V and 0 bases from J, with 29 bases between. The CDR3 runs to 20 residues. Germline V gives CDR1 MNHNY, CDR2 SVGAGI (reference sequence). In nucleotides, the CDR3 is TGTGCCAGCAGCCCATATCTTACAGGCCCCTCTACACCATCTAACTATGGCTACACCTTC. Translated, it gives CASSPYLTGPSTPSNYGYTF.

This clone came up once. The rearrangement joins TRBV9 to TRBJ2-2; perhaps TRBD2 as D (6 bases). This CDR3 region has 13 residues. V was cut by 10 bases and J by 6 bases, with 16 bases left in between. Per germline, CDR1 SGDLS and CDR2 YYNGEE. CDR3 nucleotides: TGTGCCTCCCGGGGCGGGATTGCCGGGGAGCTGTTTTTT. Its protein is CASRGGIAGELFF.

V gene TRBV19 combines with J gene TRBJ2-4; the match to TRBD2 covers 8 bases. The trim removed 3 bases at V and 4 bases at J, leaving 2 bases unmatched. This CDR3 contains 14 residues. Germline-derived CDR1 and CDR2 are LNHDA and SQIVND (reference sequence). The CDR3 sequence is CASSIERGKNIQYF. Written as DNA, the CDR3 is TGTGCCAGTAGTATCGAGCGGGGGAAAAACATTCAGTACTTC.

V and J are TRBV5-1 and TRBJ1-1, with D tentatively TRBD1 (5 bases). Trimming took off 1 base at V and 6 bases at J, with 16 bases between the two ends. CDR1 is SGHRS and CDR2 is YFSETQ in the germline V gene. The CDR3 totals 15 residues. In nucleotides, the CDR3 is TGCGCCAGCAGCTTGAACGCGGGGGTTTACGCTGAAGCTTTCTTT. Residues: CASSLNAGVYAEAFF.

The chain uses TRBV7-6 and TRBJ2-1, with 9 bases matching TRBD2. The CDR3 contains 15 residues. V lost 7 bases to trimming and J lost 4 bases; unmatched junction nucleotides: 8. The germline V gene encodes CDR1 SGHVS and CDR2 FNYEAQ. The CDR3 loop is CASIATSGSYNEQFF. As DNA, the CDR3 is TGTGCCAGCATCGCGACTAGCGGCTCTTACAATGAGCAGTTCTTC.